This T cell receptor (beta chain) appears in the sequencing data of a study of CD8+ T cells in alopecia areata. For the study at large: Tofacitinib lasted 6 to 18 months, then 6 months off drug. The study's findings and limits: Normal scalp had lower clonality than lesional scalp, with alopecia totalis/universalis lesions showing this most strongly. When scalp samples are sequenced, resident alphabeta T cells of normal skin are also captured.

The length of the CDR3 is 13 residues. The germline CDR1 and CDR2 sequences are SQVTM and ANQGSEA. With 8 bases clipped from V and 9 bases from J, the junction kept 11 bases outside the gene matches. Comments on this clone: Its antigen is currently unknown.

In each case, RNA was isolated and then reverse transcribed into cDNA as the sequencing template. The protocol was immunoSEQ multiplex PCR, while the TCRdb copy is restricted to in-frame clones and leaves out a portion. The sample includes 170,000 or so clones, roughly 60% of them seen just once. The TCR originated in a human donor with alopecia areata. This chain uses TRBV29-1 with TRBJ2-7; TRBD2 aligns across 12 bases. This specimen consisted of CD4+ T cells sorted from blood, obtained at week 0. The CDR3: CSITSGGSSAQYF. The CDR3 region has the DNA TGCAGCATCACTAGCGGGGGGTCCTCCGCGCAGTACTTC.